The clone carrying this T cell receptor beta chain was observed at least ten times. The antigen remains unidentified. The sample is drawn from a study of metastatic and nonmetastatic thyroid tumors. Study overall: For malignant and benign thyroid patients, tumor or nodule tissue and blood were the sources whose repertoires were compared.

Findings and caveats of the study: Compared with benign nodules, malignant thyroid tumors were reported to have significantly higher TCR beta diversity in both blood and tumor.

The trim removed 2 bases at V and 6 bases at J, leaving 9 bases unmatched. The CDR3 loop spans 15 amino acids. The germline CDR1 and CDR2 sequences are MNHNS and SASEGT. No patient had received any treatment before thyroid surgery. As processed by the authors: Across clinicopathological groups, CDR3 differences served as the basis for building a distant-metastasis classifier for papillary thyroid cancer. TCRdb ran MiXCR on the PCR reads. The V and J calls and clone size are TCRdb's, not the authors'. The data hold about 92,000 clones, with around 14% observed a single time. V and J are TRBV6-1 and TRBJ2-5; 7 bases are shared with TRBD2. The sequencing sample was made of blood. This receptor was obtained from a female donor with papillary thyroid cancer or a benign thyroid nodule (not recorded which). Some clones in this sample may be carry-over from other donors' samples. The CDR3 DNA follows: TGTGCCAGCAGTGAACAAAGTATAGCGGGCCAGACCCAGTACTTC. Its translation is CASSEQSIAGQTQYF.